In this sample, the clone carrying this TCR beta chain turned up a few times. What it binds is unknown. Germline V gene lookup returns CDR1 MNHNS and CDR2 SASEGT. V was pared by 6 bases and J by 3 bases, with 9 bases between. CDR3 length: 14 residues. These data originate in a study of Graves' ophthalmopathy and Graves' hyperthyroidism. Study-level results: Ophthalmopathy versus stable hyperthyroidism: 13-signature model gave 85% to 90% sensitivity, around 81% specificity.

The authors amplified TCR beta CDR3 regions from RNA transcripts. After a first-round RT-PCR with HTBI primers, a second-round multiplex PCR was run. TCRdb analysed the multiplex PCR reads with MiXCR anew, one entry per CDR3 protein. This sample has about 220,000 distinct CDR3 sequences, with 20% to 25% found just once. The sample taken for sequencing was peripheral blood. The sequence was collected from a woman aged 45-59 years with Graves' ophthalmopathy. The V and J genes are TRBV6-1 and TRBJ2-6; D is ambiguous. CDR3 bases: TGTGCCAGCAGGGAATCGGGTGGGGCCAACGTCCTGACTTTC. Translation gives CASRESGGANVLTF.